This T cell receptor beta chain appears in the sequencing data of a study of T cell responses to AZD1222 COVID-19 vaccine. Findings and limits, study-wide: The study found vaccine-associated CD4 TCRs spanning spike, dominant at 160-218 and 743-854. Of spike-specific TCRs, nearly half reportedly target regions left unmutated in variants. White British donors predominated, females outnumbered males, and clonal diversity was possibly underestimated. Only after the peak T cell response were repertoires sampled.

Note on this clone: Its antigen is as yet unknown.

This CDR3 spans 13 amino acids. Germline V gene sequence: CDR1 SGHDN, CDR2 FVKESK. V was cut by 2 bases and J by 9 bases, with 8 bases left in between. TCRdb's copy holds only in-frame clones and misses some; the assay was immunoSEQ multiplex PCR. The data hold about 140,000 clones, with about 90% observed a single time. This sample comprised peripheral blood, obtained 28 days after the second AZD1222 dose. V and J are TRBV14 and TRBJ1-6, with D uncertain. The sequence derives from an adult who received the AZD1222 COVID-19 vaccine. CDR3 protein: CASSQSRGSPLHF. The CDR3 DNA sequence: TGTGCCAGCAGCCAATCTCGAGGTTCACCCCTCCACTTT.